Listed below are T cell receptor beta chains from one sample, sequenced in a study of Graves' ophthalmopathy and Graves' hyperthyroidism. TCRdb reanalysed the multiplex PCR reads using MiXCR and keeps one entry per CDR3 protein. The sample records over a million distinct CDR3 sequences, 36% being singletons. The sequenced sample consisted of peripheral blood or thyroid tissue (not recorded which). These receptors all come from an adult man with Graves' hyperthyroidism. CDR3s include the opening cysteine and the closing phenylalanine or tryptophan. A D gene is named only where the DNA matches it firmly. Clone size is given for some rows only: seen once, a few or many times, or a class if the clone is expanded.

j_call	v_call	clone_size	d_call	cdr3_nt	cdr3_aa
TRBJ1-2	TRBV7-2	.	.	TGTGCCAGCAGCGTCCGGGACACGTACTATGGCTACACCTTC	CASSVRDTYYGYTF
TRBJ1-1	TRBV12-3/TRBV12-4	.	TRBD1	TGTGCCAGCAGTCAGACAGGGGTGGGGCCAGGAGAAGCTTTCTTT	CASSQTGVGPGEAFF
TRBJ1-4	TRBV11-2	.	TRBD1	TGTGCCAGCAGCTTCCTGGGACAGGGTGTCCATGAAAAACTGTTTTTT	CASSFLGQGVHEKLFF
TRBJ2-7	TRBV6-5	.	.	TGTGCCAGCATTACCGGGAGTATCGAGCCGTACTTC	CASITGSIEPYF
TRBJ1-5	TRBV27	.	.	TGTGCCGGCAGTTTATCGGACGGAAATCAGCCCCAGCATTTT	CAGSLSDGNQPQHF
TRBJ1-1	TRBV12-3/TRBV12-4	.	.	TGTGCCAGCAGGAAAGCGGGACTTGAAGCTTTCTTT	CASRKAGLEAFF
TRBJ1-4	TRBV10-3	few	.	TGTGCCATCAGTGAAAAACTGTTTTTT	CAISEKLFF
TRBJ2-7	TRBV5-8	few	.	TGTGCCAGCAGCTCCAAAACAGGGAGTAGTTCTGGCGAGCAGTACTTC	CASSSKTGSSSGEQYF
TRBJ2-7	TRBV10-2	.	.	TGCGCCAGCAGAACCGGGATTGGGGACTACGAGCAGTACTTC	CASRTGIGDYEQYF
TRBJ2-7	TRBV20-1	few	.	TGCAGTGCTAGAGGGGGGCCGGCAGACAGGAGCTCCTACGAGCAGTACTTC	CSARGGPADRSSYEQYF
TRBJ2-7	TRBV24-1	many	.	TGTGCCACCAGTGGAGGGGACGAGCAGTACTTC	CATSGGDEQYF
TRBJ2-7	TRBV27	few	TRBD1	TGTGCCAGCAGTTATTTGACGGTTCGAAGACAGGGGGCTAAACACGAGCAGTACTTC	CASSYLTVRRQGAKHEQYF
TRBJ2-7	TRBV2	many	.	TGTGCCAGCAGCATTAGGGGGAACGAGCAGTACTTC	CASSIRGNEQYF
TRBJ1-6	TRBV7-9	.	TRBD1	TGTGCCAGCAACTTCAAATCAACAGGGGGCCGGTCCTATAATTCACCCCTCCACTTT	CASNFKSTGGRSYNSPLHF
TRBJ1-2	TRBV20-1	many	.	TGCAGTGCTTCGGACCACTATGGCTACACCTTC	CSASDHYGYTF
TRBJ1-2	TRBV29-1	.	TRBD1	TGCAGCGTTGAGGACAGGTCTAACTATGGCTACACCTTC	CSVEDRSNYGYTF
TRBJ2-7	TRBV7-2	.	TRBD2	TGTGCCAGCACCTGGACTAGCGGGGGTCCCTCCTACGAGCAGTACTTC	CASTWTSGGPSYEQYF
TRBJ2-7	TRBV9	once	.	TGTGCCAGCAGCCAAGGGCCCGACAGCTCCTACGAGCAGTACTTC	CASSQGPDSSYEQYF
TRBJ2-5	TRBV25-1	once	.	TGTGCCAGCAGTGAACCCAGCAGGACCCAAGAGACCCAGTACTTC	CASSEPSRTQETQYF
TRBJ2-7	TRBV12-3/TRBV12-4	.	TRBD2	TGTGCCAGCAGTTTACCGAATAGCGGGGGAAATCCCTACGAGCAGTACTTC	CASSLPNSGGNPYEQYF
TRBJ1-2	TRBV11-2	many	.	TGTGCCAGCAGCGAGGACAGTCCCTATGGCTACACCTTC	CASSEDSPYGYTF
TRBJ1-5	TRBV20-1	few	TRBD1	TGCAGTGCTAGAGTCCGAGTCCGGGGACAGGAGGGGATCGGTCAGCCCCAGCATTTT	CSARVRVRGQEGIGQPQHF
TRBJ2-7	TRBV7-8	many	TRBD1	TGTGCCAGCAGCAAGGACAGGGGTGACTACGAGCAGTACTTC	CASSKDRGDYEQYF
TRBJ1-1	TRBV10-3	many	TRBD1	TGTGCCATCAGCCAGACAGGGAAGGGGAACACTGAAGCTTTCTTT	CAISQTGKGNTEAFF
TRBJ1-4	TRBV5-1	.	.	TGCGCCAGCAGCTTGGGATCAGGGCCAAATGAAAAACTGTTTTTT	CASSLGSGPNEKLFF
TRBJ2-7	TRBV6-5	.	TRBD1	TGTGCCAGCAGCTTGAGGGACAGGGGGCGAGGAGAGCAGTACTTC	CASSLRDRGRGEQYF
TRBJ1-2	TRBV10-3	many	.	TGTGCCATCAGTGAGATTAAGAGACCGCACTATGGCTACACCTTC	CAISEIKRPHYGYTF
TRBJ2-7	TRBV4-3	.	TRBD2	TGCGCCAGCAGCCAATACTTGCTAGCGGTAAACTACGAGCAGTACTTC	CASSQYLLAVNYEQYF
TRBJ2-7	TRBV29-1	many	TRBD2	TGCAGCGTTGAAGGTGTTGCGGGAGTATTGGTCGAGCAGTACTTC	CSVEGVAGVLVEQYF
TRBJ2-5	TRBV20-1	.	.	TGCAGTGCTAGCCTGACAGGCAGCTTCCAAGAGACCCAGTACTTC	CSASLTGSFQETQYF